This TCR beta chain was observed in a study of T cells in Graves' hyperthyroidism and ophthalmopathy. On the study more broadly: Peripheral blood specimens were obtained at initial diagnosis, prior to any treatment.

Template material for amplifying TCR beta CDR3 regions consisted of RNA transcripts. The HTBI primer set served for first-round RT-PCR of the TCR CDR3. Via MiXCR, TCRdb re-called the multiplex PCR reads, giving one row per CDR3 protein. The table has under 300,000 distinct CDR3 sequences, nearly 15% seen once. This clonotype was seen only a few times. This CDR3 region has 14 residues. Germline V gene lookup returns CDR1 DFQATT and CDR2 SNEGSKA (reference sequence). The ends were cut back, 2 bases at V and 5 bases at J, with 15 bases in the middle. This receptor was identified in a woman aged 45-65 years with Graves' hyperthyroidism that later progressed to Graves' ophthalmopathy. Material for sequencing was blood. This chain joins TRBV20-1 and TRBJ2-5; D not certain. CDR3 protein: CSARRTPGAETQYF. Here the CDR3 DNA reads TGCAGTGCTAGACGAACCCCTGGCGCGGAGACCCAGTACTTC.